By share, the clone carrying this T cell receptor delta chain counts as medium-sized. Within the sample, other DNA sequences also encode this same CDR3. The sample belongs to a study of human gamma delta and Vdelta1 T cells. Germline V gives CDR1 TSWWSYY, CDR2 QGS. The CDR3 extends over 19 amino acids. With 0 bases removed from V and 0 bases from J, the gap between germline ends came to 20 bases. TCRdb re-called clones from the PCR reads using CATT. The sample contains 6,500 or so delta-chain clones, around 9% of which appear only once. Sequencing was carried out using naive CD27+ Vdelta1 gamma-delta T cells from blood. The V gene is TRDV1, the J gene TRDJ1; a weak D match, TRDD3 (5 bases). The receptor comes from a human donor in good health. The CDR3 region is CALGELGRKGWRYTDKLIF. CDR3 nucleotide sequence: TGTGCTCTTGGGGAACTAGGACGTAAGGGATGGCGTTACACCGATAAACTCATCTTT.